The entry below describes one T cell receptor beta chain. Its antigen is unidentified. The data derive from a study of T cell responses to AZD1222 COVID-19 vaccine. Study conclusions and caveats: Reportedly, nearly half the spike-specific TCRs target unmutated variant regions. The study identified only five or six AZD1222 recipients as seropositive at baseline.

Libraries were prepared by immunoSEQ multiplex PCR; TCRdb keeps only in-frame clonotypes and omits some of them. The top ten clones hold about 5% of a sample with roughly 100,000 clones, 90% of them seen once. The CDR3 contains 14 residues. The germline V gene encodes CDR1 MNHEY and CDR2 SMNVEV (reference sequence). The V segment lost 6 bases and the J segment 5 bases; nucleotides outside the gene matches: 6. This sample comprised peripheral blood, obtained on day 0 of AZD1222 vaccination. The V and J genes are TRBV27 and TRBJ1-4; 7 bases map to TRBD1. The sequence came from an adult in good health. The CDR3 region has the DNA TGTGCCAGCAGCTCCACAGGGGTAAATGAAAAACTGTTTTTT. Encoded protein: CASSSTGVNEKLFF.